This paragraph reports one T cell receptor (beta chain). Its matching antigen is unknown. Researchers used the Oncomine TCR Beta short-read assay to sequence DNA from cultured CD4+ T cells. Scientists extracted genomic DNA from CD4+ T cells grown in culture. MiXCR was run by TCRdb on the PCR reads, yielding one entry per CDR3 protein. The table shows tens of thousands of distinct CDR3 sequences, with about 40% occurring only once. This sample was included in a study of vaccination and CD4 T cells after COVID-19. As to time point: late sampling 161 to 241 days after vaccination in a few convalescent patients. Described treatment: approximately nine-day PBMC culture with coronavirus spike peptide pools or control peptides (ViraFEST assay). From the approximately 10-day cultures, CD4+ T cells were isolated by negative selection. The CDR3 length is 16 residues. Trimming stripped 0 bases from V and 0 bases from J, with 12 bases between. The germline V gene has CDR1 SGHAT and CDR2 FQNNGV.

The rearrangement joins TRBV11-2 to TRBJ2-7; perhaps TRBD1 as D (5 bases). This specimen consisted of CD4+ T cells from blood, cultured in vitro, obtained about 7 months after SARS-CoV-2 vaccination. This TCR was recovered from a human donor who had recovered from COVID-19. CDR3 sequence reads: CASSLEGQRASYEQYF. CDR3 DNA sequence: TGTGCCAGCAGCTTAGAGGGGCAAAGGGCCTCCTACGAGCAGTACTTC.